Below are 11 T cell receptor beta chains sequenced from a single sample in a study of tissue T cells after allogeneic stem cell transplantation (dated by TCRdb to 2022 to 2024). The sample's time point label, decoded: human tissue collected at research (rapid) autopsy. Receptor libraries were prepared by the immunoSEQ multiplex PCR assay. This is the immuneACCESS table as TCRdb keeps it, with only in-frame sequences that have V and J called. A part of the clones is gone; compared with another copy, unresolved V genes explain less than half, and the rest is unexplained. For this sample there are roughly 25,000 clones; 70% to 75% appear just once. 7.7% of the sample rests with the top ten. Sequencing used tissue from the ileum, obtained at autopsy. The receptors originated from an older female donor with lung cancer.

The gene calls are TRBV6-5 and TRBJ1-4, with D unclear. Germline V lookup: CDR1 MNHEY, CDR2 SVGAGI. V lost 2 bases, J lost 5 bases, and 9 bases lay in between. The CDR3 runs 14 residues. The CDR3 loop is CASSYRVMNEKLFF. DNA of the CDR3: TGTGCCAGCAGTTACCGGGTGATGAATGAAAAACTGTTTTTT.

V usage is TRBV30 and J usage is TRBJ1-2, with D possibly matching TRBD1 (5 bases). Germline V gives CDR1 GTSNPN, CDR2 SVGIG (reference sequence). The CDR3 spans 12 residues. Trimming shortened V by 0 bases and J by 7 bases, and 9 bases separated the two germline ends. The CDR3, as DNA: TGTGCCTGGAGTGTAAGTCAGGGTGGCTACACCTTC. Protein sequence: CAWSVSQGGYTF.

By frequency in the sample, this clone is medium-sized. The CDR3 DNA reads as TGTGCCTGGAGGACTTCCGAAAGTCATTCACCCCTCCACTTT. Residues: CAWRTSESHSPLHF. This chain uses TRBV30 with TRBJ1-6, with D uncertain. V lost 3 bases and J 8 bases, leaving 14 bases between the germline ends. This CDR3 has 14 residues. CDR1 is GTSNPN, CDR2 SVGIG, per germline (reference sequence).

V is TRBV30 and J is TRBJ1-1; D is undetermined. Trimming left V 7 bases short and J 3 bases short, with 15 bases between. From germline, CDR1 is GTSNPN and CDR2 SVGIG (reference sequence). This CDR3 is 13 amino acids long. CDR3 sequence: CASAASDYTEAFF. CDR3 nucleotide sequence: TGTGCCTCTGCAGCCAGCGACTACACTGAAGCTTTCTTT.

This rearrangement joins TRBV11-2 to TRBJ1-2; D unresolved. CDR1 is SGHAT and CDR2 is FQNNGV in the germline V gene. V lost 3 bases and J 2 bases, leaving 13 bases between the germline ends. CDR3 length: 15 residues. The CDR3 here is CASSFGGIGNYGYTF. DNA for the CDR3: TGTGCCAGCAGCTTTGGAGGGATTGGGAACTATGGCTACACCTTC.

The genes are TRBV14 and TRBJ2-3; the D gene is possibly TRBD2 (5 bases). V was clipped by 6 bases and J by 2 bases, with 15 bases between them. Germline V gives CDR1 SGHDN, CDR2 FVKESK. This CDR3 region has 15 residues. CDR3 DNA sequence: TGTGCCAGCAGTCCAATGCCCGGGAACACAGATACGCAGTATTTT. This translates into CASSPMPGNTDTQYF.

This rearrangement joins TRBV5-3 to TRBJ1-1, with D uncertain. TRBV5-3 is an open reading frame, and its role is uncertain. Trimming removed 3 bases from V and 11 bases from J, with 17 bases in between. This CDR3 region has 13 residues. The CDR3 region has the DNA TGTGCCAGAAGCTCGCCGGACGGCTTCGCTGCTTTCTTT. Translated, it gives CARSSPDGFAAFF.

The V gene is TRBV6-2 or TRBV6-3, the J gene TRBJ2-7; TRBD1 might be the D (6 bases). CDR3 length equals 14 residues. Trimming took off 0 bases at V and 6 bases at J, with 12 bases between the two ends. Germline values: CDR1 MNHEY, CDR2 SVGEGT. The CDR3 protein is CASSYSTGNREQYF. For the CDR3, the DNA is TGTGCCAGCAGTTACTCAACAGGGAATCGCGAGCAGTACTTC.

This clone has more than one count but fewer than ten. The V and J genes are TRBV27 and TRBJ1-5; unclear D gene. CDR1 and CDR2 (germline): MNHEY, SMNVEV (reference sequence). This CDR3 has 12 amino acids. V dropped 5 bases and J dropped 11 bases, with 13 bases sitting between them. The CDR3 coding sequence is TGTGCCAGCAGTGGAAATCAGAGAACCCAGCATTTT. Amino acid sequence: CASSGNQRTQHF.

The chain recombines TRBV3-1 (or the pseudogene TRBV3-2) with TRBJ2-2; 8 bases map to TRBD1. J was trimmed by 0 bases and V by 3 bases; bases with no gene match: 12. The CDR3 runs 19 residues. Germline V CDR1 and CDR2: LGHDT, YNNKEL (reference sequence). The CDR3, as DNA: TGTGCCAGCAGCCACCCCCTGGGGGCAGGGGGCCCGAACACCGGGGAGCTGTTTTTT. This sequence encodes CASSHPLGAGGPNTGELFF.

The chain couples TRBV11-2 to TRBJ2-3; D gene uncertain. CDR1 is SGHAT and CDR2 is FQNNGV in the germline V gene. The CDR3 runs 14 residues. V was clipped by 1 base and J by 6 bases, with 11 bases between them. CDR3 DNA sequence: TGTGCCAGCAGCTTAGGTTCGGTCAGGGATACGCAGTATTTT. Translated: CASSLGSVRDTQYF. Using reference TRBV11-2 and TRBJ2-3 for the parts outside the CDR3, the full variable domain is EAGVAQSPRYKIIEKRQSVAFWCNPISGHATLYWYQQILGQGPKLLIQFQNNGVVDDSQLPKDRFSAERLKGVDSTLKIQPAKLEDSAVYLCASSLGSVRDTQYFGPGTRLTVL.